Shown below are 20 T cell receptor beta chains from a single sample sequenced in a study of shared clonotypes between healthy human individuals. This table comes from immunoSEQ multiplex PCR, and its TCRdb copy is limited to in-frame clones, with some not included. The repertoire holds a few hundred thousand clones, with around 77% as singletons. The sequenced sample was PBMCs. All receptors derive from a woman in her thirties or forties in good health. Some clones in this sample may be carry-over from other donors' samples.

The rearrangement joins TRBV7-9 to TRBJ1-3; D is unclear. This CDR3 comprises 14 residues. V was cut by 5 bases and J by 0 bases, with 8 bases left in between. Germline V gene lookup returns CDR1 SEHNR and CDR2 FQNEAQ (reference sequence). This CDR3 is CASSVPNSGNTIYF. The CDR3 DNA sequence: TGTGCCAGCAGCGTACCAAACTCTGGAAACACCATATATTTT. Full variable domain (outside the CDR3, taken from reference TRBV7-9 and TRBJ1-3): DTGVSQNPRHKITKRGQNVTFRCDPISEHNRLYWYRQTLGQGPEFLTYFQNEAQLEKSRLLSDRFSAERPKGSFSTLEIQRTEQGDSAMYLCASSVPNSGNTIYFGEGSWLTVV.

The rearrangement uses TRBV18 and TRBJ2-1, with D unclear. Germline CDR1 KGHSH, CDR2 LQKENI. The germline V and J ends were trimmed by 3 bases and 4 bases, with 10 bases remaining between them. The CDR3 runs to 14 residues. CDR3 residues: CASSPVSSYNEQFF. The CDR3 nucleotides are TGTGCCAGCTCACCCGTTAGCTCTTACAATGAGCAGTTCTTC.

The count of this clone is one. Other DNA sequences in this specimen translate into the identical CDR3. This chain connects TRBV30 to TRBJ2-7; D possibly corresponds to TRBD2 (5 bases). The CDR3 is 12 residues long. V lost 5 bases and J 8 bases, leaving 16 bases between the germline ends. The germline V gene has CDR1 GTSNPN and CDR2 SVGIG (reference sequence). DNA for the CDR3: TGTGCCTGGGAGGGAGAAATCGGAAAGCAGTACTTC. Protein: CAWEGEIGKQYF.

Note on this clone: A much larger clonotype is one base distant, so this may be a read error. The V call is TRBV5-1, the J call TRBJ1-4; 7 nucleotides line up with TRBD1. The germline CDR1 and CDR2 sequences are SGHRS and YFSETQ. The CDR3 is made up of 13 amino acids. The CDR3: CASSLGGVEKPFF. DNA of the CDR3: TGCGCCAGCAGTCTAGGGGGCGTTGAAAAACCGTTTTTT. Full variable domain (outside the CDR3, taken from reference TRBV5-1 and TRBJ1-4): KAGVTQTPRYLIKTRGQQVTLSCSPISGHRSVSWYQQTPGQGLQFLFEYFSETQRNKGNFPGRFSGRQFSNSRSEMNVSTLELGDSALYLCASSLGGVEKPFFGSGTQLSVL.

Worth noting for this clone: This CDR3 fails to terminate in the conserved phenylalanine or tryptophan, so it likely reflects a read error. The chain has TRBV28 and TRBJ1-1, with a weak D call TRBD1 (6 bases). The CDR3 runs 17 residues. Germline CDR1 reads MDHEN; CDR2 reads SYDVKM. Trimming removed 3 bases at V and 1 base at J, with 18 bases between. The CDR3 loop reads CASSFWDFRGKNTEAFP. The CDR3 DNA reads TGTGCCAGCAGTTTTTGGGACTTCAGGGGAAAGAACACTGAAGCTTTCCCT.

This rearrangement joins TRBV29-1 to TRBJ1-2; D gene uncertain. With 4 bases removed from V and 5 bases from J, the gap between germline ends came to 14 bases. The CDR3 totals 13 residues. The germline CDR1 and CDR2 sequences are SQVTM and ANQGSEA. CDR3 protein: CSVGAGDTYGYTF. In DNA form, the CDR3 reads TGCAGCGTTGGAGCAGGAGATACATATGGCTACACCTTC.

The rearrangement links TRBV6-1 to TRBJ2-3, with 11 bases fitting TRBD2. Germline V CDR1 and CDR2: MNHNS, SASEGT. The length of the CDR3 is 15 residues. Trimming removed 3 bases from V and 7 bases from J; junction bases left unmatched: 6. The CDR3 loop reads CASSERTSGLNTQYF. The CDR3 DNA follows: TGTGCCAGCAGTGAGAGGACTAGCGGGCTGAATACGCAGTATTTT.

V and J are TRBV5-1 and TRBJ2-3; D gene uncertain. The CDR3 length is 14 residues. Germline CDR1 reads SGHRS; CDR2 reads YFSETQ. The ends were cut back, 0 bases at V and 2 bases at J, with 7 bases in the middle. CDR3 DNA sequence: TGCGCCAGCAGCTTGGTCCCTGCCACAGATACGCAGTATTTT. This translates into CASSLVPATDTQYF.

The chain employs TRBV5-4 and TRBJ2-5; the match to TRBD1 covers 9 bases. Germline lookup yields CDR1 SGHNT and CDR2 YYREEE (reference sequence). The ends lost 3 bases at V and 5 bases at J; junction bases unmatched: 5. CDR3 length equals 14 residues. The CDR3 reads CASSSQGAWETQYF. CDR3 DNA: TGTGCCAGCAGCTCACAGGGGGCATGGGAGACCCAGTACTTC.

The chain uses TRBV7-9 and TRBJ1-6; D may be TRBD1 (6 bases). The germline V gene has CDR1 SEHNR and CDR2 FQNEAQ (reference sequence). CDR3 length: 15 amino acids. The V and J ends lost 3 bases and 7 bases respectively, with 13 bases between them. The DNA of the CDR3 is TGTGCCAGCAGCTTCCAGGGGCAACTAAATTCACCCCTCCACTTT. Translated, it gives CASSFQGQLNSPLHF.

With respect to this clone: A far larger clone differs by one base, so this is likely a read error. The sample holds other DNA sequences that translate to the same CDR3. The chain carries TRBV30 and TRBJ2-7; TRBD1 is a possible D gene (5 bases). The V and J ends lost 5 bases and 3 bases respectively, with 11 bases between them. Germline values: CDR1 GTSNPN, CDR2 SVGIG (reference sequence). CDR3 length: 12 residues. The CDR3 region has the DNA TGTGCCTGGTCACAGGACCGCTACGAGCAGTACTTC. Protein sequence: CAWSQDRYEQYF.

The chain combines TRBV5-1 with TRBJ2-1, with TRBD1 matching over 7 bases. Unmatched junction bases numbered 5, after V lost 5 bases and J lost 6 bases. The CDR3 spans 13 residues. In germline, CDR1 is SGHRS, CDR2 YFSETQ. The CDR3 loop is CASREAGGNEQFF. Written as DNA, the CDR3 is TGCGCCAGCAGGGAGGCAGGGGGCAATGAGCAGTTCTTC.

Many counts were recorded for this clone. CDR3 region: CASQGSSGNTIYF. CDR3 sequence (DNA): TGTGCCAGCCAGGGGTCCTCTGGAAACACCATATATTTT. This chain joins TRBV19 and TRBJ1-3, with D perhaps TRBD1 (6 bases). V lost 9 bases to trimming and J lost 0 bases, with 9 bases between them. Germline values: CDR1 LNHDA, CDR2 SQIVND (reference sequence). This CDR3 spans 13 amino acids.

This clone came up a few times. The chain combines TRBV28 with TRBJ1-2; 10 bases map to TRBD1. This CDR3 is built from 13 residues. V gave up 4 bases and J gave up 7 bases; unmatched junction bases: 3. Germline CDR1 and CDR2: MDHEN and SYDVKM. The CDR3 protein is CASSSDRGLGYTF. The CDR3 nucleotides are TGTGCCAGCAGTTCCGACAGGGGGCTTGGCTACACCTTC.

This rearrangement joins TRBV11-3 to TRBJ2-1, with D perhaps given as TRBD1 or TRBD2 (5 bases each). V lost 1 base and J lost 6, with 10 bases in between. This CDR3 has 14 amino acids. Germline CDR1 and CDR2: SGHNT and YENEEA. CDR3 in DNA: TGTGCCAGCAGCTTAGCGGGACCCTTCAATGAGCAGTTCTTC. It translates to CASSLAGPFNEQFF.

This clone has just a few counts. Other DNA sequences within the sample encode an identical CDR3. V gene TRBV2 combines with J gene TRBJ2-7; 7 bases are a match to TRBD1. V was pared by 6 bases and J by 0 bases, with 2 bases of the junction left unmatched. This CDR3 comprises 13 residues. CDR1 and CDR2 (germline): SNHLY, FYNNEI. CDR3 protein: CASSRDSSYEQYF. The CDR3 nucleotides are TGTGCCAGCAGCCGGGACAGCTCCTACGAGCAGTACTTC.

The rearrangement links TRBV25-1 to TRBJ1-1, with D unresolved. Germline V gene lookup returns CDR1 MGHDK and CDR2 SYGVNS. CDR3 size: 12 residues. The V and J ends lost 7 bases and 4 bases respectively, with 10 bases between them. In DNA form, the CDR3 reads TGTGCCAGCACAAGGGCGGGCACTGAAGCTTTCTTT. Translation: CASTRAGTEAFF.

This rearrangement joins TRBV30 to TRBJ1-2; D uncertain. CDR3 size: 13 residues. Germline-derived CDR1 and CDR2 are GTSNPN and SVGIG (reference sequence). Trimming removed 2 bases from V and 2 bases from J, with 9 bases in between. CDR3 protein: CAWSLAVNYGYTF. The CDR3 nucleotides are TGTGCCTGGAGTCTGGCGGTAAACTATGGCTACACCTTC.

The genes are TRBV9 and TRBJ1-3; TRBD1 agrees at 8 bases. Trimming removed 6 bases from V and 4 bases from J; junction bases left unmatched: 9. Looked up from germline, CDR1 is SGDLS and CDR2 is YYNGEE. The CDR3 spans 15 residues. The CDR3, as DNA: TGTGCCAGCACCAGAGGACAGGGTAGCGGAAACACCATATATTTT. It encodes CASTRGQGSGNTIYF.

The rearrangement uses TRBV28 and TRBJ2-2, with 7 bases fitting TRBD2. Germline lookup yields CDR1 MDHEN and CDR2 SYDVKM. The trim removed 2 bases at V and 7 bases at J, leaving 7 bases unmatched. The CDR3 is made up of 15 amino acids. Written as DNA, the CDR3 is TGTGCCAGCAGTTTACGCGGGAGTATGTTCGGGGAGCTGTTTTTT. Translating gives CASSLRGSMFGELFF.